The T cell receptor (beta chain) under discussion was sequenced for a study of monozygotic twins with inflammatory bowel disease. Blood was collected, under 3 ml per donor. Comment on this clonotype: The target antigen is unknown.

The study, taken as a whole, reports: Whereas healthy co-twins had higher TCRbeta diversity (inverse Simpson), IBD patients had lower diversity. Distinction of different T cell subtypes was not possible.

Germline CDR1 is LGHNA and CDR2 is YNFKEQ. This CDR3 contains 16 residues. Researchers used template switching to add UMIs featuring a 6-nucleotide sample barcode. From the 5' RACE reads, TCRdb lists one entry per CDR3 protein and no DNA. The table gives approximately 160,000 distinct CDR3 sequences; the top ten clones make up 6% to 9.5% of it. The gene calls are TRBV4-2 and TRBJ2-7; there is no DNA to check the TCRdb D call of TRBD2. Sequences were obtained from blood. This TCR came from a human donor with ulcerative colitis or Crohn's disease, or a healthy co-twin of an affected twin (not recorded which). The CDR3 loop reads CASSQLPSGFSYEQYF.